The text below deals with one T cell receptor (beta chain). Its antigen is still unknown. Nothing much larger sits one base from this clone, and base qualities are not available. The trial excluded patients who had a history of autoimmune disease or were on systemic immunosuppression. Peripheral blood for TCR sequencing was drawn from every dose cohort at baseline, at cycle 4 day 1 and at cycle 7 day 1. The samples were drawn from a first-in-human, open-label, multicenter phase I dose-escalation trial of ivuxolimab. The trial enrolled adults with locally advanced or metastatic head and neck squamous cell, hepatocellular, melanoma or renal cell carcinoma. Before TCR sequencing, CD4+ and CD8+ T cells were separately sorted from peripheral blood. Genomic DNA was extracted from sorted cells for sequencing of the TCRbeta CDR3 region. The immunoSEQ Assay was used to sequence the TCRbeta CDR3 regions. The clones in this table, taken by TCRdb from immuneACCESS, are in-frame only. Not every clone is retained; where verified, under half of the shortfall comes from an unresolved V gene, and the cause of the rest is unknown. A total of tens of thousands of clones appear in this sample, about 91% of them only once. The top ten hold roughly 4.9% of the sample.

This sample was taken from a study of OX40 agonist ivuxolimab in advanced cancers. With regard to the full study: Ivuxolimab was a fully human IgG2 agonistic monoclonal antibody targeting the costimulatory receptor OX40 (CD134). Intravenous ivuxolimab was administered to patients every 2 weeks at six dose levels: 0.01, 0.1, 0.3, 1.5, 3 and 10 mg/kg. Among the 50 to 55 dose-escalation patients, about 20 had hepatocellular carcinoma, some 15 melanoma, 9 renal cell carcinoma and 9 head and neck cancer. A male proportion of roughly 85% and a mean age of approximately 61 years, ranging from 23 to 79, were recorded for the dose-escalation cohort. Prior anti-PD-1, anti-PD-L1 or anti-CTLA-4 therapy was permitted, and roughly two fifths of dose-escalation patients had received checkpoint inhibitors. Three dose-escalation patients achieved partial responses, one with hepatocellular carcinoma and two with cutaneous melanoma. The point of sequencing TCRbeta in the periphery was to test whether ivuxolimab changed TCR sequence diversity and drove clonal T-cell expansion. The paper describes the monotherapy dose-escalation part (N of about 47 patients) of the phase I trial of ivuxolimab. The paper's findings and limits, for the study overall: After ivuxolimab, CD8+ T cells had more expanded clones than CD4+ T cells on average. The antigen specificity of the clonally expanded peripheral T cells was not determined. Clonal expansion of both CD4+ and CD8+ blood T cells was observed from baseline to week 6 at doses 0.1 to 3.0 mg/kg. Low levels of normalized T-cell clonal expansion were also seen in some nonresponding patients. In the 0.1-3.0 mg/kg groups, partial responders were among the patients with the lowest normalized peripheral clonal expansion, particularly in CD8+ T cells.

The germline V gene specifies SGHTA as CDR1 and FQGTGA as CDR2. V is cut back by 5 bases and J by 4 bases, with 7 bases in the junction unmatched. Its CDR3 holds 16 amino acids, cysteine through phenylalanine. Of all the DNA, just the CDR3 is kept, 48 bases in frame from base 1. This TCR was recovered from an adult with an advanced solid tumor such as melanoma, head and neck, liver or kidney cancer. The V and J genes are TRBV7-3 and TRBJ2-3, with 12 bases aligning to TRBD2. This sample comprised CD4+ or CD8+ T cells sorted from blood, obtained in a trial of the OX40 agonist ivuxolimab. The nucleotide sequence is TGTGCCAGCAGCCCCGGACTAGCGGGACTAGCAGATACGCAGTATTTT. Translated, it reads CASSPGLAGLADTQYF.